Listed below are T cell receptor beta chains from one sample, sequenced in a study of cytomegalovirus exposure and HLA in healthy donors. Only in-frame clones appear in the TCRdb table, and some are missing; sequencing was by immunoSEQ multiplex PCR. The table includes about 130,000 clones, approximately 80% detected once. Sequenced sample: PBMCs. These receptors all come from a woman between 40 and 50 years old in good health and CMV-seronegative. Both conserved end residues are part of each CDR3. A D gene is named only where the DNA matches it firmly. Clone size appears in some rows only: once, few, many, or a class for an expanded clone.

clone size,J gene,V gene,D gene,CDR3 DNA,CDR3 protein
few,TRBJ2-7,TRBV6-5,TRBD1,TGTGCCAGCAGAGGACAGGGATACGAGCAGTACTTC,CASRGQGYEQYF
.,TRBJ2-3,TRBV2,.,TGTGCCAGCAGTCATACAGGGACAGATACGCAGTATTTT,CASSHTGTDTQYF
.,TRBJ1-4,TRBV7-9,TRBD1,TGTGCCAGCAGCTACAGGGGGCTTGGTGAAAAACTGTTTTTT,CASSYRGLGEKLFF
few,TRBJ1-5,TRBV30,.,TGTGCCTGGAGTAACTCAGGGGGCAATCAGCCCCAGCATTTT,CAWSNSGGNQPQHF
.,TRBJ2-2,TRBV6-5,.,TGTGCCAGCAGTGGGCGTATGGGCGGGGAGCTGTTTTTT,CASSGRMGGELFF
.,TRBJ1-2,TRBV14,TRBD1,TGTGCCAGCAGCCAAGAGGGCGACAGGGGACACGGCTACACCTTC,CASSQEGDRGHGYTF
.,TRBJ2-7,TRBV10-3,TRBD1,TGTGCCCTCTCGACAGGGCCCTCCTACGAGCAGTACTTC,CALSTGPSYEQYF
.,TRBJ1-5,TRBV5-5,TRBD1,TGTGCCAGCAGCTTGGTTGGACAGGGGGGATTCATGCGCAATCAGCCCCAGCATTTT,CASSLVGQGGFMRNQPQHF
.,TRBJ1-6,TRBV7-9,.,TGTGCCAGCAGCCCTCTTAGTAATTCACCCCTCCACTTT,CASSPLSNSPLHF
.,TRBJ2-7,TRBV16,.,TGTGCCAGCAGCCAATCAAGCAGGGGAAGCGACGAGCAGTACTTC,CASSQSSRGSDEQYF
.,TRBJ2-7,TRBV7-9,TRBD1,TGTGCCAGCAGCTTAGCTCTCAGGGGGCATGAGCAGTACTTC,CASSLALRGHEQYF
.,TRBJ1-2,TRBV10-3,.,TGTGCCATCAGTGCGGGGTACCCCTATGAAGTCGATGGCTACACCTTC,CAISAGYPYEVDGYTF
.,TRBJ1-1,TRBV6-5,.,TGTGCCATCCGACCCACCTCCGGGACTAAAGCTTTCTTT,CAIRPTSGTKAFF
few,TRBJ2-7,TRBV6-1,TRBD1,TGTGCCAGCACTGAGGATTTCGAGACAGGGGACCCCTACGAGCAGTACTTC,CASTEDFETGDPYEQYF
few,TRBJ2-1,TRBV7-9,TRBD1,TGTTCCAGCAGCTTAGTGATTGCGGACAGGAGATACAATGAGCAGTTCTTC,CSSSLVIADRRYNEQFF
.,TRBJ1-4,TRBV4-3,.,TGCGCCAGCGCAAAACAAACAGGGATGGGTGAAAAACTGTTTTTT,CASAKQTGMGEKLFF
.,TRBJ2-2,TRBV4-2,TRBD2,TGTGCCAGCAGCCAAGAGGCGGGGGGGACCACCGGGGAGCTGTTTTTT,CASSQEAGGTTGELFF
.,TRBJ2-2,TRBV11-2,TRBD1,TGTGCCAGCAGCTTAGAAGGACAGGGACATGGCACCGGGGAGCTGTTTTTT,CASSLEGQGHGTGELFF
.,TRBJ2-5,TRBV6-5,TRBD1,TGTGCCAGCAGCGGACAGGGGGCATTGGAGACCCAGTACTTC,CASSGQGALETQYF
.,TRBJ1-1,TRBV13,TRBD1,TGTGCCAGCAGCTCCGCCGGGACAGAAATGAACACTGAAGCTTTCTTT,CASSSAGTEMNTEAFF
.,TRBJ1-1,TRBV13,.,TGTGCCAGCGCCCCCAGAAGACAGGTGAACACTGAAGCTTTCTTT,CASAPRRQVNTEAFF
few,TRBJ1-1,TRBV5-4,.,TGTGCCAGCAGCTTAGGGGAGCGGGCTGAAGCTTTCTTT,CASSLGERAEAFF
.,TRBJ1-1,TRBV13,.,TGTGCCGGCAGCTCGGGACGGGGGTATACAGCTTTCTTT,CAGSSGRGYTAFF
.,TRBJ1-5,TRBV6-5,.,TGTGCCAGCAGTTACTCGAAGGGGAGGCAGCCCCAGCATTTT,CASSYSKGRQPQHF
.,TRBJ1-3,TRBV5-1,TRBD1,TGCGCCAGCAGCTCAAGTCCGGGACAGGGGAACACCATATATTTT,CASSSSPGQGNTIYF
.,TRBJ2-5,TRBV7-3,.,TGTGCCAGCAGCCGGTCAACCCAAGAGACCCAGTACTTC,CASSRSTQETQYF
.,TRBJ1-2,TRBV28,.,TGTGCCAGCAGGGAACGGACAGAACCATATGGCTACACCTTC,CASRERTEPYGYTF
.,TRBJ2-7,TRBV7-2,.,TGTGCCAGCAGCCCTAGCAGGTACGAGCAGTACTTC,CASSPSRYEQYF
.,TRBJ2-1,TRBV6-1,TRBD1,TGTGCCAGCAGTATGACAGGGGGTACCTACAATGAGCAGTTCTTC,CASSMTGGTYNEQFF
.,TRBJ1-2,TRBV7-8,TRBD1,TGTGCCAGCAGCTTACGGACAGGGGGCGGGTCTGGCTACACCTTC,CASSLRTGGGSGYTF
.,TRBJ1-2,TRBV18,TRBD1,TGTGCCAGCTCACTGGTATCGGATGGGACAGGGGATGGCTACACCTTC,CASSLVSDGTGDGYTF
.,TRBJ2-7,TRBV7-8,.,TGTGCCAGCAGCTTACTCAGGGGTTCATCCTACGAGCAGTACTTC,CASSLLRGSSYEQYF
.,TRBJ1-4,TRBV29-1,.,TGCAGCGTTGAAGATTGGGGGGGTGAAAAACTGTTTTTT,CSVEDWGGEKLFF
.,TRBJ1-5,TRBV4-3,.,TGCGCCAGCAGCCAAGATCTGGGCGGCAATCAGCCCCAGCATTTT,CASSQDLGGNQPQHF
.,TRBJ1-2,TRBV30,.,TGTGCCTGGAGTGTAGGTGGGGCGGCGAACTATGGCTACACCTTC,CAWSVGGAANYGYTF
.,TRBJ2-7,TRBV28,TRBD2,TGTGCCAGCAGCCTGGGGGGGAACGAGCAGTACTTC,CASSLGGNEQYF
.,TRBJ2-2,TRBV5-1,TRBD2,TGCGCCAGCAGCTTGGTCCTAGCGGGGGGGACCGGGGAGCTGTTTTTT,CASSLVLAGGTGELFF
.,TRBJ2-3,TRBV5-1,TRBD1,TGCGCCAGCAGCGCGGACAGGGGGCCCACAGATACGCAGTATTTT,CASSADRGPTDTQYF
.,TRBJ1-2,TRBV27,.,TGTGCCAGCAGTCCCCGGGACTTCTATGGCTACACCTTC,CASSPRDFYGYTF
.,TRBJ1-5,TRBV4-1,.,TGCGCCAGCAGCCAAGTTCTCGGCAATCAGCCCCAGCATTTT,CASSQVLGNQPQHF
once,TRBJ1-1,TRBV29-1,.,TGCAGCGTGAACAATATGTACACTGAAGCTTTCTTT,CSVNNMYTEAFF
few,TRBJ2-7,TRBV7-2,TRBD1,TGTGCCAGCAGCTCCTCGGGGACAGGGACCTACGAGCAGTACTTC,CASSSSGTGTYEQYF
.,TRBJ1-2,TRBV6-5,TRBD1,TGTGCCAGCTCGATTGGGGGACAGGGACTTGGCTACACCTTC,CASSIGGQGLGYTF
.,TRBJ1-1,TRBV19,.,TGTGCCAGTAGTATGCGGCAAAGCACTGAAGCTTTCTTT,CASSMRQSTEAFF
.,TRBJ1-3,TRBV30,TRBD1,TGTGCCTGGAGTACAGGGGACTCTGGAAACACCATATATTTT,CAWSTGDSGNTIYF
.,TRBJ1-5,TRBV5-1,.,TGCGCCAGCAGCTTAGGGGGTGGGGATCAGCCCCAGCATTTT,CASSLGGGDQPQHF
.,TRBJ2-7,TRBV5-4,.,TGTGCCAGCAGCTTATGGGGAGGTGCCTACGAGCAGTACTTC,CASSLWGGAYEQYF
.,TRBJ1-4,TRBV27,.,TGTGCCAGCAGTCCCGGACTGATTAATGAAAAACTGTTTTTT,CASSPGLINEKLFF
.,TRBJ2-3,TRBV6-5,.,TGTGCCAGTAGGGACACGTTCACAGATACGCAGTATTTT,CASRDTFTDTQYF
.,TRBJ2-7,TRBV7-9,.,TGTGCCAGCAGCTTCTTCGACAGTTCCTACGAGCAGTACTTC,CASSFFDSSYEQYF
.,TRBJ2-5,TRBV5-1,TRBD2,TGCGCCAGCAGCCCTAGGGTAGCGGGGGGGCCGGAGACCCAGTACTTC,CASSPRVAGGPETQYF
.,TRBJ1-6,TRBV5-1,TRBD1,TGCGCCAGCAGCCGCCAGGGACAGGGAGGTTCACCCCTCCACTTT,CASSRQGQGGSPLHF
.,TRBJ2-1,TRBV4-3,TRBD1,TGCGCCAGCAGCCCTGGGACAGGAGGCTATGAGCAGTTCTTC,CASSPGTGGYEQFF
.,TRBJ2-7,TRBV29-1,.,TGCAGCAGCGTACAAGGAGAGGAGCAGTACTTC,CSSVQGEEQYF
.,TRBJ1-2,TRBV9,TRBD1,TGTGCCAGCAGCGTAGACTTTATTCCCCTCGGACAGGGGGATGGCTACACCTTC,CASSVDFIPLGQGDGYTF
few,TRBJ1-2,TRBV29-1,.,TGCAGCGTTGGTGGGTCAGGGTATGGCTACACCTTC,CSVGGSGYGYTF
.,TRBJ2-2,TRBV6-5,.,TGTGCCAGCAGTCCCTCGTATACCGGGGAGCTGTTTTTT,CASSPSYTGELFF
.,TRBJ2-5,TRBV30,.,TGTGCCTGGGCAGGGTTAGAGACCCAGTACTTC,CAWAGLETQYF
once,TRBJ1-5,TRBV6-1,.,TGTGCCAGCAGTGACACAGGGTCCTCGCGCAATCAGCCCCAGCATTTT,CASSDTGSSRNQPQHF
.,TRBJ2-1,TRBV5-1,TRBD1,TGCGCCAGCAGACCACAGGGGCAAACCTACAATGAGCAGTTCTTC,CASRPQGQTYNEQFF